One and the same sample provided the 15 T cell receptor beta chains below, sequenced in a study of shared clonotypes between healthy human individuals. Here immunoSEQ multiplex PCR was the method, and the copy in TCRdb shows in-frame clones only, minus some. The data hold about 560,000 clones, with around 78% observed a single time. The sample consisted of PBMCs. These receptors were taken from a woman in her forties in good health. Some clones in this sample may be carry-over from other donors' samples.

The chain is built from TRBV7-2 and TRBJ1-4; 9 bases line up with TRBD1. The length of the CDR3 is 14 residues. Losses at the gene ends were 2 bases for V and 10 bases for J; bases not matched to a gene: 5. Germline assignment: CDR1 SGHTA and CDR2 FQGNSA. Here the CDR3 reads CASSLRQGVGKLFF. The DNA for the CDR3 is TGTGCCAGCAGCTTAAGACAGGGGGTTGGAAAACTGTTTTTT.

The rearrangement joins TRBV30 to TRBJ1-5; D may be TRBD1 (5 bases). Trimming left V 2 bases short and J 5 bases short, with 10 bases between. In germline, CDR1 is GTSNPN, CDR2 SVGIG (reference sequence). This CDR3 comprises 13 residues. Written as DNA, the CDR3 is TGTGCCTGGAGTCTCCTAGGGGATCAGCCCCAGCATTTT. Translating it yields CAWSLLGDQPQHF.

This CDR3 is CASSQVSQGIYNEQFF. CDR3 nucleotides: TGTGCCAGCAGCCAAGTGTCACAGGGGATTTACAATGAGCAGTTCTTC. The chain carries TRBV4-2 and TRBJ2-1; 7 bases align to TRBD1. Looked up from germline, CDR1 is LGHNA and CDR2 is YNFKEQ. Trimming cost V 1 base and J 4 bases; bases outside gene matches: 7. This CDR3 is built from 16 residues.

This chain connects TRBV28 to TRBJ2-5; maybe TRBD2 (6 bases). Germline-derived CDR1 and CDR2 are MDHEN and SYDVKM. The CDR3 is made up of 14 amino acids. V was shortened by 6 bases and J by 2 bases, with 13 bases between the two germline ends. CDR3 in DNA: TGTGCCAGCAGCCCTAATAGCGGACAAGAGACCCAGTACTTC. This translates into CASSPNSGQETQYF.

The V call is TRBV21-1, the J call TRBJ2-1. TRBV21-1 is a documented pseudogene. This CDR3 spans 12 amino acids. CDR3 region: CASSKEAPEQFF. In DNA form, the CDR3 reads TGTGCCAGCAGCAAAGAGGCGCCTGAGCAGTTCTTC.

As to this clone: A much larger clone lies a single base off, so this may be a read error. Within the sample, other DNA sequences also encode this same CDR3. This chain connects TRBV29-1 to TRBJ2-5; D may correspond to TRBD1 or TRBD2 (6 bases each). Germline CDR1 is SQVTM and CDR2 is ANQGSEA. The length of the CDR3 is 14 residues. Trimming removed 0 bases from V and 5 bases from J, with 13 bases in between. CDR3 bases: TGCAGCGTTGAAGATAGGGGGACTGGGGAGACCCAGTACTTC. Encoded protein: CSVEDRGTGETQYF.

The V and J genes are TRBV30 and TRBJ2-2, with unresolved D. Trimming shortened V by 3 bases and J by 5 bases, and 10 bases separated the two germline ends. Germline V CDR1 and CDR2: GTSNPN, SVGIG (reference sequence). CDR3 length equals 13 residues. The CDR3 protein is CAWRRSATGELFF. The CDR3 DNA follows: TGTGCCTGGAGGCGGAGTGCTACCGGGGAGCTGTTTTTT. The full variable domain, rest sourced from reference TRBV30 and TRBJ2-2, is SQTIHQWPATLVQPVGSPLSLECTVEGTSNPNLYWYRQAAGRGLQLLFYSVGIGQISSEVPQNLSASRPQDRQFILSSKKLLLSDSGFYLCAWRRSATGELFFGEGSRLTVL.

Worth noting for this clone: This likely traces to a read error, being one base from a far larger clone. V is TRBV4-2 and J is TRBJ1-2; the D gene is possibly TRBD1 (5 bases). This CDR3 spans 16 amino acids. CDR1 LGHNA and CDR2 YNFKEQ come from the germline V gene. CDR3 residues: CASSQDLGAGDYGYAF. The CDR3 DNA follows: TGTGCCAGCAGCCAAGATCTAGGGGCGGGGGACTATGGCTACGCCTTC.

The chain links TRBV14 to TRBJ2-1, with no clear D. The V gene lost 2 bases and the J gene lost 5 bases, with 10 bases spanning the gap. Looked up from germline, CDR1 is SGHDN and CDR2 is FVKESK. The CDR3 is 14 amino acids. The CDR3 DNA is TGTGCCAGCAGCCAAAACCCGTTTGACAATGAGCAGTTCTTC. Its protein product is CASSQNPFDNEQFF.

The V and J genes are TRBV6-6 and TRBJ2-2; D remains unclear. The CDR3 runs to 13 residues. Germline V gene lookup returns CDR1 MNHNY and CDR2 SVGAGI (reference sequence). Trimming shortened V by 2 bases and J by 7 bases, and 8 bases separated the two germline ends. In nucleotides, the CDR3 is TGTGCCAGCAGTTACAGGGCTGGCGGGGAGCTGTTTTTT. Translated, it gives CASSYRAGGELFF.

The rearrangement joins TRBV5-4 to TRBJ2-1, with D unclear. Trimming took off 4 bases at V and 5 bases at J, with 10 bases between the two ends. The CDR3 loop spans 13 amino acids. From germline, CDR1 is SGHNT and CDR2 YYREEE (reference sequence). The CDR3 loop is CASSQDRNNEQFF. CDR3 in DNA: TGTGCCAGCAGCCAGGACCGCAACAATGAGCAGTTCTTC.

Here the CDR3 DNA reads TGTGCCAGCAGTGAGGGGGGGTCGGGACAAAAGCAGCCCCAGCATTTT. It is translated as CASSEGGSGQKQPQHF. This chain links TRBV6-4 with TRBJ1-5; the D gene is possibly TRBD1 (6 bases). Germline V lookup: CDR1 MRHNA, CDR2 SNTAGT. The CDR3 has 16 amino acids. Trimming took off 3 bases at V and 7 bases at J, with 19 bases between the two ends.

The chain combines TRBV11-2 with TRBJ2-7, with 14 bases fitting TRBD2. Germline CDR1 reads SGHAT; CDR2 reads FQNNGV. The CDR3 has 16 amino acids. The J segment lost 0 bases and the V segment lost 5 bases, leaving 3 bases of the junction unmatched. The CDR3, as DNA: TGTGCCAGCAGCGGGGGGACTAGCGGGAGCTCCTACGAGCAGTACTTC. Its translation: CASSGGTSGSSYEQYF.

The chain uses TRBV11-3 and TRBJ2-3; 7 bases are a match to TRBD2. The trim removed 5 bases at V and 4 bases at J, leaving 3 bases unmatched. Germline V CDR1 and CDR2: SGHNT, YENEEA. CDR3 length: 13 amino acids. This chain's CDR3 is CASSPSGADTQYF. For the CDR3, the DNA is TGTGCCAGCAGCCCTAGCGGCGCAGATACGCAGTATTTT.

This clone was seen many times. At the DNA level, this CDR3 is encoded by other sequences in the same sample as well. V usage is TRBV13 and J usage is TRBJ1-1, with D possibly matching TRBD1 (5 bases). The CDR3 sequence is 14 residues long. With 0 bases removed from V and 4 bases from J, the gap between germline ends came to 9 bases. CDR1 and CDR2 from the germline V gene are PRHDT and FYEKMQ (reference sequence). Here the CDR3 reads CASSLGRAGTEAFF. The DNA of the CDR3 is TGTGCCAGCAGCTTAGGCAGGGCTGGCACTGAAGCTTTCTTT.